Each of the 23 T cell receptor beta chains below was sequenced from the same sample in a study of blood T cell repertoires in COVID-19. Clones were read by immunoSEQ multiplex PCR, and TCRdb kept only the in-frame ones, dropping some. Altogether 250,000 to 300,000 clones are present, about 90% being singletons, with the ten largest covering about 2.2%. Sequenced sample: peripheral blood. Source of these receptors: a woman between 50 and 59 years old who had recovered from COVID-19.

V is TRBV11-2 and J is TRBJ1-6, with a possible D match to TRBD1 (6 bases). Germline V gives CDR1 SGHAT, CDR2 FQNNGV. The CDR3 loop spans 13 amino acids. The V end lost 6 bases, the J end lost 10 bases, and 13 bases lay between the germline ends. CDR3 amino acids: CASRWQGYSPLHF. The DNA for the CDR3 is TGTGCCAGCAGGTGGCAGGGGTACTCACCCCTCCACTTT.

The V gene is TRBV9, the J gene TRBJ2-7, with TRBD2 identical over 11 bases. This CDR3 contains 17 residues. V dropped 4 bases and J dropped 5; count of bases not matched to a gene: 14. Germline CDR1 and CDR2: SGDLS and YYNGEE. The CDR3 spells CASSPRGGTSGSDEQYF. DNA of the CDR3: TGTGCCAGCAGCCCCCGTGGCGGGACTAGCGGTTCGGACGAGCAGTACTTC.

The V call is TRBV12-5, the J call TRBJ1-3; 9 bases are shared with TRBD1. Looked up from germline, CDR1 is LGHNT and CDR2 is FRNRAP. The CDR3 sequence is 16 residues long. Trimming cost V 1 base and J 2 bases; bases outside gene matches: 3. The chain's CDR3 is CASGLGDRVAGNTIYF. Here the CDR3 DNA reads TGTGCTAGTGGTTTGGGGGACAGGGTGGCTGGAAACACCATATATTTT.

CDR3 amino acids: CASSLVSMDREFTGELFF. In DNA form, the CDR3 reads TGTGCCAGCAGCTTAGTATCTATGGACAGGGAATTTACCGGGGAGCTGTTTTTT. The rearrangement links TRBV7-3 to TRBJ2-2, with 8 positions matching TRBD1. Germline V lookup: CDR1 SGHTA, CDR2 FQGTGA. This CDR3 region has 18 residues. The V gene end was trimmed by 2 bases and the J gene end by 5 bases; junction bases not matched to a gene: 13.

The chain is built from TRBV7-2 and TRBJ1-1; 8 bases align to TRBD1. V lost 4 bases, J lost 0 bases, and 7 bases stayed unmatched. This CDR3 is built from 16 residues. Germline CDR1 is SGHTA and CDR2 is FQGNSA. The CDR3: CASSSLGQAVNTEAFF. CDR3 DNA sequence: TGTGCCAGCAGCTCACTGGGACAGGCGGTGAACACTGAAGCTTTCTTT.

This clone was counted once. The chain is built from TRBV18 and TRBJ1-5; tentative D call: TRBD1 (6 bases). The germline V and J ends were trimmed by 6 bases and 0 bases, with 12 bases remaining between them. The germline CDR1 and CDR2 sequences are KGHSH and LQKENI. The CDR3 runs 15 residues. CDR3 sequence (DNA): TGTGCCAGCTCGCCTTACAGGGATAGCAATCAGCCCCAGCATTTT. Its protein is CASSPYRDSNQPQHF.

V is TRBV28 and J is TRBJ1-2, with D tentatively TRBD1 (6 bases). V was pared by 6 bases and J by 4 bases, with 15 bases between. The CDR3 loop spans 14 amino acids. Germline lookup yields CDR1 MDHEN and CDR2 SYDVKM. The CDR3 sequence is CASRLQGFSYGYTF. As DNA, the CDR3 is TGTGCCAGCAGGTTACAGGGTTTTAGCTATGGCTACACCTTC.

This clone was counted a few times. V and J are TRBV30 and TRBJ1-4; D unclear. V lost 4 bases to trimming and J lost 8 bases, with 14 bases between them. The CDR3 is made up of 13 amino acids. Germline V gene sequence: CDR1 GTSNPN, CDR2 SVGIG (reference sequence). In DNA, the CDR3 is TGTGCCTGGACCCCCCTGGGCACGGAAAAACTGTTTTTT. Protein sequence: CAWTPLGTEKLFF.

The chain uses TRBV28 and TRBJ2-7; TRBD1 matches at 8 bases. There are 14 residues in the CDR3. J lost 3 bases, V lost 6 bases, and 7 bases had no gene match. Germline CDR1 MDHEN, CDR2 SYDVKM. The CDR3 spells CASSLTGAFYEQYF. The CDR3 DNA reads as TGTGCCAGCAGCCTGACAGGGGCCTTCTACGAGCAGTACTTC.

Concerning this clone itself: Its ends do not fully match the called genes, so a read error is possible. The rearrangement links TRBV7-2 to TRBJ1-2, with TRBD1 matching 7 bases. This CDR3 is built from 15 residues. The germline V gene has CDR1 SGHTA and CDR2 FQGNSA. CDR3 region: CASSFMYSPGTALLF. Written as DNA, the CDR3 is TGTGCCAGCAGCTTTATGTATTCACCCGGGACAGCCCTTCTCTTC.

The V and J genes are TRBV14 and TRBJ1-1, with D perhaps matching TRBD1 (5 bases). The CDR3 loop spans 17 amino acids. Trimming took 4 bases from V and 3 from J, leaving 21 bases between them. Germline CDR1 and CDR2: SGHDN and FVKESK. The CDR3: CASSPREAGMGDTEAFF. CDR3 DNA: TGTGCCAGCAGCCCCCGGGAGGCTGGAATGGGGGACACTGAAGCTTTCTTT.

This clone was counted only a few times. This chain joins TRBV7-3 and TRBJ2-3; D not certain. CDR1 and CDR2 from the germline V gene are SGHTA and FQGTGA. Trimming stripped 2 bases from V and 3 bases from J, with 9 bases between. CDR3 size: 14 residues. DNA for the CDR3: TGTGCCAGCAGCTTAGGGCCGGCGACAGATACGCAGTATTTT. Translated: CASSLGPATDTQYF.

This clone was recorded once. The CDR3, as DNA: TGTGCCAGTACCACCGGGACAGGCTATGGCTACACCTTC. The encoded protein is CASTTGTGYGYTF. V usage is TRBV19 and J usage is TRBJ1-2, with 8 bases fitting TRBD1. The CDR3 extends over 13 amino acids. V dropped 7 bases and J dropped 4; count of bases not matched to a gene: 5. Germline CDR1 reads LNHDA; CDR2 reads SQIVND (reference sequence).

The gene calls are TRBV6-4 and TRBJ2-2, with D possibly matching TRBD2 (7 bases). The CDR3 runs to 14 residues. Germline CDR1 and CDR2: MRHNA and SNTAGT. Trimming took 9 bases from V and 9 from J, leaving 20 bases between them. The CDR3 DNA is TGTGCCAGATCTCCGGGAGGCAGGGGCCGGGAGCTGTTTTTT. Translating it yields CARSPGGRGRELFF.

The chain couples TRBV28 to TRBJ2-3; TRBD1 matches 9 bases. The trim removed 6 bases at V and 4 bases at J, leaving 11 bases unmatched. The CDR3 length is 16 residues. Germline V gene sequence: CDR1 MDHEN, CDR2 SYDVKM. In DNA, the CDR3 is TGTGCCAGCAGACATGGGACAGGGAGGCCCCCAGATACGCAGTATTTT. Amino acids: CASRHGTGRPPDTQYF.

The chain combines TRBV27 with TRBJ2-3, with D possibly matching TRBD1 (6 bases). Trimming left V 3 bases short and J 2 bases short, with 24 bases between. CDR1 is MNHEY, CDR2 SMNVEV, per germline (reference sequence). CDR3 size: 19 residues. CDR3 DNA sequence: TGTGCCAGCAGTTTTTCGATGATCAAGGACAGCTTTGTCACAGATACGCAGTATTTT. Encoded protein: CASSFSMIKDSFVTDTQYF.

The rearrangement links TRBV6-5 to TRBJ2-2; D remains ambiguous. Germline V gene lookup returns CDR1 MNHEY and CDR2 SVGAGI. The ends were cut back, 0 bases at V and 3 bases at J, with 11 bases in the middle. This CDR3 has 16 residues. The CDR3 reads CASSYSMSQDTGELFF. CDR3 nucleotides: TGTGCCAGCAGTTACTCGATGTCCCAGGACACCGGGGAGCTGTTTTTT.

This chain links TRBV28 with TRBJ2-7; D may be TRBD1 (6 bases). The CDR3 length is 15 residues. Germline-derived CDR1 and CDR2 are MDHEN and SYDVKM. The V end was cut by 7 bases, the J end by 0 bases, with 16 bases between. The CDR3 DNA follows: TGTGCCAGCACCCCCACAGGGTTTTCCTCCTACGAGCAGTACTTC. Protein sequence: CASTPTGFSSYEQYF.

The V gene is TRBV27, the J gene TRBJ1-6, with D perhaps matching TRBD1 (5 bases). Germline values: CDR1 MNHEY, CDR2 SMNVEV (reference sequence). V dropped 4 bases and J dropped 7 bases, with 20 bases sitting between them. The CDR3 has 17 amino acids. DNA for the CDR3: TGTGCCAGCAGTTCCAGAGTTGGGGCTATGGGAAATTCACCCCTCCACTTT. Protein product: CASSSRVGAMGNSPLHF.

The CDR3 here is CASSFTRVEKLFF. The CDR3 nucleotides read TGTGCCAGCAGTTTCACGCGAGTCGAAAAACTGTTTTTT. The chain carries TRBV6-5 and TRBJ1-4; D ambiguous. This CDR3 region has 13 residues. Trimming stripped 4 bases from V and 8 bases from J, with 11 bases between. Germline CDR1 reads MNHEY; CDR2 reads SVGAGI.

The chain combines TRBV11-3 with TRBJ2-5, with 9 bases lining up with TRBD1. This CDR3 comprises 15 residues. Germline CDR1 SGHNT, CDR2 YENEEA. J lost 5 bases, V lost 4 bases, and 8 bases had no gene match. This CDR3 is CASSYNTGGSETQYF. CDR3 DNA sequence: TGTGCCAGCAGCTACAATACAGGGGGCTCGGAGACCCAGTACTTC.

The chain joins TRBV19 to TRBJ1-1, with TRBD1 identical over 10 bases. The V and J ends lost 1 base and 11 bases, in that order; junction bases with no gene match: 10. This CDR3 has 15 amino acids. CDR1 is LNHDA and CDR2 is SQIVND in the germline V gene (reference sequence). The CDR3 sequence: CASSIGGTGALRAFF. The CDR3 nucleotides are TGTGCCAGTAGTATAGGCGGGACAGGGGCCCTGCGGGCTTTCTTT.

This clone was detected a few times. V gene TRBV19 combines with J gene TRBJ2-5, with TRBD1 matching over 10 bases. Per germline, CDR1 LNHDA and CDR2 SQIVND (reference sequence). Unmatched junction bases numbered 15, after V lost 6 bases and J lost 2 bases. The CDR3 has 18 residues. CDR3 sequence (DNA): TGTGCCAGTAGCAGGGTGGCGGGGGACAGGGGTCGACAAGAGACCCAGTACTTC. Translating it yields CASSRVAGDRGRQETQYF. The variable domain in full, with the rest retrieved from reference TRBV19 and TRBJ2-5, is DGGITQSPKYLFRKEGQNVTLSCEQNLNHDAMYWYRQDPGQGLRLIYYSQIVNDFQKGDIAEGYSVSREKKESFPLTVTSAQKNPTAFYLCASSRVAGDRGRQETQYFGPGTRLLVL.